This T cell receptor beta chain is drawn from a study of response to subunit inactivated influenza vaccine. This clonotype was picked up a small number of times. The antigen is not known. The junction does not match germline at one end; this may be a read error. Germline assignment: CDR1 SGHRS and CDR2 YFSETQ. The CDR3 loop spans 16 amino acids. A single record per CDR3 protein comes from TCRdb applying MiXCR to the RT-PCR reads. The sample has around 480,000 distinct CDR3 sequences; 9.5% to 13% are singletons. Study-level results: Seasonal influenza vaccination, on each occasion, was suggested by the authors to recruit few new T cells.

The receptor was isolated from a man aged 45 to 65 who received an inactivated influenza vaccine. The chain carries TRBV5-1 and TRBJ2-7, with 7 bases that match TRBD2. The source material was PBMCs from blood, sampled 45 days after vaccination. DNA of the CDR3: TGCGCCAGCAGCTTGGGGGCCGCAGCGGGGTCCTCCGAGCAGTACTTC. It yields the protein CASSLGAAAGSSEQYF.